Below, 20 T cell receptor beta chains from the same sample are listed, as sequenced in a study of T cells in Graves' hyperthyroidism and ophthalmopathy. RNA transcripts served as the template for amplifying TCR beta CDR3 regions. Using the HTBI primer set, a first-round RT-PCR was run on the TCR CDR3. TCRdb passed the multiplex PCR reads through MiXCR, listing each CDR3 protein once. The table has about 690,000 distinct CDR3 sequences, about 18% seen once; the top ten hold about 16%. Input material: blood. The receptors were gathered from a man over 45 with Graves' hyperthyroidism.

Many counts were recorded for this clonotype. The gene calls are TRBV7-9 and TRBJ2-4; tentatively, D is TRBD2 (6 bases). Germline CDR1 is SEHNR and CDR2 is FQNEAQ (reference sequence). V lost 4 bases and J 6 bases, leaving 16 bases between the germline ends. The CDR3 has 15 residues. The DNA for the CDR3 is TGTGCCAGCAGCTCATCGGGCGGGATGGCAAACATTCAGTACTTC. It translates to CASSSSGGMANIQYF.

This clonotype was found many times. The gene calls are TRBV28 and TRBJ1-2; perhaps TRBD1 as D (6 bases). The germline CDR1 and CDR2 sequences are MDHEN and SYDVKM. The CDR3 sequence is 13 residues long. V lost 4 bases to trimming and J lost 4 bases, with 10 bases between them. For the CDR3, the DNA is TGTGCCAGCAGTTCACGGACAGTCTATGGCTACACCTTC. Translating gives CASSSRTVYGYTF.

This clonotype has at least ten counts. The chain couples TRBV6-6 to TRBJ2-5; D is uncertain. V was clipped by 0 bases and J by 1 base, with 9 bases between them. The CDR3 length is 15 residues. The germline V gene encodes CDR1 MNHNY and CDR2 SVGAGI (reference sequence). The CDR3 is CASSYSISVQETQYF. CDR3 DNA: TGTGCCAGCAGTTACTCGATCTCTGTCCAAGAGACCCAGTACTTC.

Concerning this clonotype: Since a much larger clone is just one base distant, this may be a read error. The chain uses TRBV28 and TRBJ1-3, with 9 bases matching TRBD1. This CDR3 is built from 16 residues. Looked up from germline, CDR1 is MDHEN and CDR2 is SYDVKM. The CDR3 loop reads CASSSPGTGYGNTIHF. The DNA for the CDR3 is TGTGCCAGCAGTTCCCCGGGGACAGGGTACGGAAACACCATACATTTT.

Note on this clonotype: Just one base apart from a much larger clone, this may be a read error. The chain links TRBV6-2 or TRBV6-3 to TRBJ1-1; D is uncertain. This CDR3 contains 13 residues. V was cut by 8 bases and J by 3 bases, with 13 bases left in between. The germline gives CDR1 MNHEY, CDR2 SVGEGT. CDR3 DNA: TGTGCCAGCTGCTCATACATGTACACTGAAGCTTTCTTT. It yields the protein CASCSYMYTEAFF.

In this sample, this clonotype turned up a few times. V and J are TRBV7-9 and TRBJ2-7; 11 nucleotides line up with TRBD1. V shed 2 bases and J 4 bases; nucleotides not matched to a gene: 4. The CDR3 contains 15 residues. Germline CDR1 SEHNR, CDR2 FQNEAQ (reference sequence). The DNA of the CDR3 is TGTGCCAGCAGCTTATGGACAGGGGGCCCTTACGAGCAGTACTTC. It codes for CASSLWTGGPYEQYF.

This clonotype has at least ten counts. This chain connects TRBV12-3 or TRBV12-4 to TRBJ2-3; 7 bases fit TRBD2. J gave up 0 bases and V 5 bases, and 2 bases lay outside the gene matches. The CDR3 sequence is 14 residues long. Here the CDR3 DNA reads TGTGCCAGCAGTGCTAGCGGAAGCACAGATACGCAGTATTTT. Translated, it gives CASSASGSTDTQYF.

V gene TRBV30 combines with J gene TRBJ1-3; 12 nucleotides agree with TRBD1. The CDR3 spans 15 residues. V trimming: 8 bases; J trimming: 3 bases; junction bases outside the gene matches: 8. Germline V gene data show CDR1 as GTSNPN and CDR2 as SVGIG (reference sequence). The CDR3 DNA reads as TGTGCCGGAGAGGGACAGGGGGCTGGTGGAAACACCATATATTTT. It translates to CAGEGQGAGGNTIYF.

The gene calls are TRBV7-2 and TRBJ2-3; D remains ambiguous. The CDR3 consists of 13 residues. V lost 1 base and J 4 bases, leaving 6 bases between the germline ends. Per germline, CDR1 SGHTA and CDR2 FQGNSA. Here the CDR3 DNA reads TGTGCCAGCAGCTTAGTTCCGCCAGATACGCAGTATTTT. It yields the protein CASSLVPPDTQYF.

This clonotype was recorded a few times. The rearrangement links TRBV7-8 to TRBJ2-7; no reliable D call. Trimming took off 1 base at V and 8 bases at J, with 15 bases between the two ends. CDR1 and CDR2 from the germline V gene are SGHVS and FQNEAQ. The CDR3 has 14 residues. The CDR3 nucleotides read TGTGCCAGCAGCTTAGAGTGGCCACTCTTTCAGCAGTACTTC. Protein sequence: CASSLEWPLFQQYF.

In this sample, this clonotype turned up many times. The rearrangement joins TRBV2 to TRBJ2-4; TRBD2 matches at 7 bases. Unmatched junction bases numbered 10, after V lost 5 bases and J lost 0 bases. Per the germline V gene, CDR1 is SNHLY and CDR2 is FYNNEI. This CDR3 contains 17 residues. CDR3 nucleotide sequence: TGTGCCAGCAGTCAGCGGGATAAGGGGCTAGCCAAAAACATTCAGTACTTC. Its protein is CASSQRDKGLAKNIQYF.

This clonotype was recorded many times. V and J are TRBV6-2 or TRBV6-3 and TRBJ2-7; maybe TRBD2 (6 bases). The V end lost 0 bases, the J end lost 2 bases, and 11 bases lay between the germline ends. The V gene's germline CDR1 is MNHEY and CDR2 SVGEGT. The CDR3 extends over 15 amino acids. CDR3 nucleotides: TGTGCCAGCAGTTACTCGGAGGGGACTCCCTACGAGCAGTACTTC. Its protein product is CASSYSEGTPYEQYF.

This clonotype has a handful of counts. The chain has TRBV5-1 and TRBJ2-1; D not certain. Germline CDR1 SGHRS, CDR2 YFSETQ. The CDR3 spans 15 residues. Trimming left V 0 bases short and J 3 bases short, with 10 bases between. Here the CDR3 reads CASSLVVSNYNEQFF. The CDR3 DNA reads TGCGCCAGCAGCTTGGTGGTGTCAAACTACAATGAGCAGTTCTTC.

In this sample, this clonotype turned up many times. This sequence joins TRBV28 and TRBJ1-1; D is unresolved. CDR3 length: 13 amino acids. Trimming removed 4 bases at V and 7 bases at J, with 13 bases between. The germline V gene has CDR1 MDHEN and CDR2 SYDVKM. The CDR3 region has the DNA TGTGCCAGCAGTTCTGACCCGAACCTTGAAGCTTTCTTT. It encodes CASSSDPNLEAFF.

Many counts were recorded for this clonotype. The V gene is TRBV11-2, the J gene TRBJ2-3; no firm D call. Germline values: CDR1 SGHAT, CDR2 FQNNGV. The V end was cut by 2 bases, the J end by 4 bases, with 16 bases between. The CDR3 has 16 amino acids. This CDR3 reads CASSLPPRLVSDTQYF. In nucleotides, the CDR3 is TGTGCCAGCAGCTTACCGCCGCGTCTGGTTTCAGATACGCAGTATTTT.

This clonotype was seen many times. This chain joins TRBV6-1 and TRBJ1-2; tentative D call: TRBD1 (6 bases). There are 13 residues in the CDR3. Germline values: CDR1 MNHNS, CDR2 SASEGT. V dropped 3 bases and J dropped 7 bases, with 12 bases sitting between them. This chain's CDR3 is CASSDHRVFGYTF. In DNA, the CDR3 is TGTGCCAGCAGTGACCACAGGGTTTTTGGCTACACCTTC.

The CDR3 DNA is TGTGCCAGCTCACCACAAACCTGGGTTACTGGCACAGATACGCAGTATTTT. As protein: CASSPQTWVTGTDTQYF. This sequence joins TRBV18 and TRBJ2-3; D ambiguous. The CDR3 runs to 17 residues. CDR1 and CDR2 (germline): KGHSH, LQKENI. V was shortened by 1 base and J by 1 base, with 15 bases between the two germline ends.

On this clonotype: A junction boundary mismatches the germline segment, possibly from a read error. The chain couples TRBV3-1 to TRBJ2-3; D unclear. The CDR3 consists of 13 residues. CDR1 is LGHDT and CDR2 is YNNKEL in the germline V gene (reference sequence). CDR3 sequence: CASNQAAPDTQYF. In nucleotides, the CDR3 is TGTGCCAGCAACCAAGCAGCTCCAGATACGCAGTATTTT.

This clonotype was counted at least ten times. The DNA for the CDR3 is TGTGCCAGCAGTTCGGACAGTATTTACACAGATACGCAGTATTTT. Its translation is CASSSDSIYTDTQYF. This sequence joins TRBV27 and TRBJ2-3; possibly TRBD1 for D (6 bases). Trimming left V 4 bases short and J 2 bases short, with 13 bases between. The length of the CDR3 is 15 residues. Germline CDR1 reads MNHEY; CDR2 reads SMNVEV (reference sequence).

This clonotype was recorded many times. In nucleotides, the CDR3 is TGTGCCAGCAGCCAATCGGGGGATGCCTACGAGCAGTACTTC. Translation gives CASSQSGDAYEQYF. The chain uses TRBV14 and TRBJ2-7; weak D call: TRBD2 (6 bases). This CDR3 contains 14 residues. Germline V gene data show CDR1 as SGHDN and CDR2 as FVKESK. The V gene lost 2 bases and the J gene lost 2 bases, with 10 bases spanning the gap.